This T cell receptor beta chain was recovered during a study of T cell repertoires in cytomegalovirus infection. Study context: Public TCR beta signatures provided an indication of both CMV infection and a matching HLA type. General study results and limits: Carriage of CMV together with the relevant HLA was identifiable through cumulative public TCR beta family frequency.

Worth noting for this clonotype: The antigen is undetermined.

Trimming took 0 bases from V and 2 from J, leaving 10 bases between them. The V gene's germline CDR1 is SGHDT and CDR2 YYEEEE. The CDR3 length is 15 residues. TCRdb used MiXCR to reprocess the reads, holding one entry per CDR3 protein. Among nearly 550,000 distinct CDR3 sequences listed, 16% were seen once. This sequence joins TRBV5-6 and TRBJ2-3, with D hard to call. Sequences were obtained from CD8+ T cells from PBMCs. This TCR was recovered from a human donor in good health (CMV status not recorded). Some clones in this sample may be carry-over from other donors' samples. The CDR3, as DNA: TGTGCCAGCAGCTTGGCCGGGTCGACCACAGATACGCAGTATTTT. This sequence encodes CASSLAGSTTDTQYF.